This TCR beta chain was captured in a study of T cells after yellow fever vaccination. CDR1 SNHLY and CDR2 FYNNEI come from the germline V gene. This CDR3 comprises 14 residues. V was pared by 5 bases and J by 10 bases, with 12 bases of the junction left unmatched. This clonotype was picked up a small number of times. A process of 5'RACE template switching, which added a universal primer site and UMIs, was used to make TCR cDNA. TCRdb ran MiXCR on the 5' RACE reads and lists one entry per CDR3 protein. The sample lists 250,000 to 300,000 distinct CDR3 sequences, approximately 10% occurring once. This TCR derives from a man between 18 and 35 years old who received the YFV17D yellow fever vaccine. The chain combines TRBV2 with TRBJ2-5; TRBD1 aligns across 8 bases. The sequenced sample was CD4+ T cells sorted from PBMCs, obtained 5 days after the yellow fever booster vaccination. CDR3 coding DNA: TGTGCCAGCAGTTCCCCGACAGGGGTAGGTGGCCAGTACTTC. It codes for CASSSPTGVGGQYF.